One sample yielded the 6 T cell receptor beta chains listed below, sequenced in a study of post-analysis software for immune sequencing data. Study-wide results and caveats: Controls had lower frequencies than patients of about 5 TRBV segments, which included TRBV5-6, TRBV5-1 and TRBV20-1.

The antigens of these receptors remain unknown. Unique molecular identifiers tagged the TCR beta cDNA libraries. MiXCR, applied by TCRdb to the PCR reads, yields one record per CDR3 protein. The repertoire includes roughly 620,000 distinct CDR3 sequences, roughly two fifths of them detected once, and 1.5% to 2% sits in the top ten. Sequencing was carried out using blood. These receptor sequences come from a girl between 10 and 17 years old with multiple sclerosis.

This clonotype was seen more than once but under ten times. Germline is not matched at one junction end, which may reflect a read error. J is TRBJ2-5 and V is TRBV7-9, with D maybe TRBD1 (6 bases). Germline V lookup: CDR1 SEHNR, CDR2 FQNEAQ (reference sequence). This CDR3 comprises 18 residues. CDR3: CASSVAGTLRGYQETQYF. CDR3 nucleotides: TGTGCCAGCAGCGTAGCCGGGACCTTAAGGGGGTACCAAGAGACCCAGTACTTC.

V is TRBV12-3 or TRBV12-4 and J is TRBJ2-3; TRBD2 aligns across 7 bases. Trimming at V came to 3 bases and at J to 5 bases, leaving 5 bases not matched to a gene. CDR3 length equals 14 residues. The CDR3 is CASSLAAGRDTQYF. The CDR3 coding sequence is TGTGCCAGCAGTTTGGCAGCGGGAAGAGATACGCAGTATTTT.

Only a few counts were recorded for this clonotype. The CDR3 sequence: CASSRITGYNEQFF. CDR3 nucleotides: TGCGCCAGCAGCAGAATTACAGGGTACAATGAGCAGTTCTTC. This chain links TRBV5-1 with TRBJ2-1; weak D call: TRBD1 (6 bases). CDR3 length equals 14 residues. V lost 4 bases to trimming and J lost 4 bases, with 12 bases between them. The germline CDR1 and CDR2 sequences are SGHRS and YFSETQ.

V usage is TRBV5-1 and J usage is TRBJ2-3; TRBD2 matches at 8 bases. The CDR3 length is 14 residues. CDR1 SGHRS and CDR2 YFSETQ come from the germline V gene. V gave up 2 bases and J gave up 4 bases; unmatched junction bases: 3. In DNA form, the CDR3 reads TGCGCCAGCAGCTTTGGGACTAGACCAGATACGCAGTATTTT. Protein: CASSFGTRPDTQYF.

The J gene is TRBJ1-5, the V gene TRBV10-3, with D perhaps TRBD1 (6 bases). The CDR3 extends over 13 amino acids. Trimming left V 3 bases short and J 7 bases short, with 10 bases between. Germline-derived CDR1 and CDR2 are ENHRY and SYGVKD. The CDR3 here is CAISEGTGQPQHF. The CDR3 bases are TGTGCCATCAGTGAAGGCACAGGGCAGCCCCAGCATTTT.

This chain joins TRBV4-1 and TRBJ2-1; D remains ambiguous. Per the germline V gene, CDR1 is MGHRA and CDR2 is YSYEKL. Trimming stripped 0 bases from V and 15 bases from J, with 12 bases between. This CDR3 is built from 12 residues. The CDR3 DNA sequence: TGCGCCAGCAGCCAAGACGCCCGAGTCGGGTTCTTC. Protein product: CASSQDARVGFF.